This T cell receptor (beta chain) was sequenced during a study of beta chain features in type 1 diabetes. Blood was drawn once from each donor into heparinised tubes. The draws averaged about 120 mL. Researchers reported sorting CD4+ naive, central memory, regulatory and stem cell-like memory cells via CD45RO/CCR7/CD25/CD127/CD95/CD27. cDNA synthesis used the whole RNA isolate, giving expressed TCRB sequences. The assay was immunoSEQ multiplex PCR, and TCRdb's table has in-frame clones only and misses some. The sample lists 150,000 to 200,000 clones; around 63% were seen once. Trimming at V came to 1 base and at J to 1 base, leaving 5 bases not matched to a gene. This CDR3 spans 15 amino acids. Germline V lookup: CDR1 SQVTM, CDR2 ANQGSEA. Study results and limitations: Naive, central memory and regulatory TCRB repertoires appeared more similar among patients than healthy donors. Type 1 diabetes patients had moderately but significantly shorter TCRB CDR3s in all four CD4+ subsets. HLA influence on TCRB rearrangement stayed unresolved here.

As to this clone: Antigen specificity is unknown.

The sample taken for sequencing was naive CD4+ T cells from blood. This clonotype was obtained from a man aged 30-40 years with type 1 diabetes. This chain links TRBV29-1 with TRBJ2-7; 9 positions agree with TRBD1. CDR3 sequence (DNA): TGCAGCGTTGAAGGGGACAGGGCCCCTTCCTACGAGCAGTACTTC. Translated: CSVEGDRAPSYEQYF.